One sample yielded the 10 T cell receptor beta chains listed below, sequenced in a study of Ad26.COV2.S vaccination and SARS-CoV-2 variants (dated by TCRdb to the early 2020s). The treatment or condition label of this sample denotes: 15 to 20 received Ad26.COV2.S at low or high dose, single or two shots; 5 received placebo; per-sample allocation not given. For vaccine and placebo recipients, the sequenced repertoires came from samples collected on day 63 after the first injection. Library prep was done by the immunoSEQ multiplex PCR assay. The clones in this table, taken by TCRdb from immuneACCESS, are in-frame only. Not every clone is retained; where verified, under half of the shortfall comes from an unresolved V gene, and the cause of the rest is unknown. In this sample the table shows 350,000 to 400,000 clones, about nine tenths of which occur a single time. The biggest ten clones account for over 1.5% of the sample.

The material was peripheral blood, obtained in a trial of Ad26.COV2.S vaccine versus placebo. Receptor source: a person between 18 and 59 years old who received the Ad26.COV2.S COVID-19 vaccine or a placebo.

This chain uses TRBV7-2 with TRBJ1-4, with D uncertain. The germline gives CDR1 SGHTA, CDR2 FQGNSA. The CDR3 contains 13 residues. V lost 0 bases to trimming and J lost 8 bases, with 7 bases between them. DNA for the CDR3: TGTGCCAGCAGCTTAGCGGCCCACGAAAAACTGTTTTTT. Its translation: CASSLAAHEKLFF.

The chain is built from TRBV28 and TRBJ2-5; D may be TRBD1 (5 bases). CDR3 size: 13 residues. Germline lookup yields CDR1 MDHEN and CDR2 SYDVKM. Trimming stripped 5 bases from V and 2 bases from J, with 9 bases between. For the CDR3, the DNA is TGTGCCAGCAGTCTTTACAGGCAAGAGACCCAGTACTTC. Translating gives CASSLYRQETQYF.

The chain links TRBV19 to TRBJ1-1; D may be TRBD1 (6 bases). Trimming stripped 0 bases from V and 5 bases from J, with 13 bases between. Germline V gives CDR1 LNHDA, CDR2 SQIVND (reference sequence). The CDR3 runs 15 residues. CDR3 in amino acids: CASSIDPRGQTEAFF. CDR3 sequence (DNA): TGTGCCAGTAGTATAGATCCGCGGGGGCAAACTGAAGCTTTCTTT.

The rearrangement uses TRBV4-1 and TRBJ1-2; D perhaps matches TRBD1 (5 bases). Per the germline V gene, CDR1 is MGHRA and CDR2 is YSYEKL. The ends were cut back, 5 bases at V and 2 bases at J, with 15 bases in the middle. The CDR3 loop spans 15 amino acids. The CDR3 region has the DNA TGCGCCAGCAGCTCCACTCCGGGGCCAAACTATGGCTACACCTTC. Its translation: CASSSTPGPNYGYTF.

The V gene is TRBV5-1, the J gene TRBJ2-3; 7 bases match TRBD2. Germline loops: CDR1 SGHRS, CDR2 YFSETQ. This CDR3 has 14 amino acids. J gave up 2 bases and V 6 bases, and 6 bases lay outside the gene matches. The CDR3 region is CASTRGDFTDTQYF. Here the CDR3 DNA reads TGCGCCAGCACCCGGGGGGACTTCACAGATACGCAGTATTTT.

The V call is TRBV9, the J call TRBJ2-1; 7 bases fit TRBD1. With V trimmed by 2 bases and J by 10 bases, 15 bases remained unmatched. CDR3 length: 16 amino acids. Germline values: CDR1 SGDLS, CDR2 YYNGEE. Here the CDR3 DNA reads TGTGCCAGCAGCGTTACAGGGGCCCACAAACCCGCGGAGCAGTTCTTC. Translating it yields CASSVTGAHKPAEQFF.

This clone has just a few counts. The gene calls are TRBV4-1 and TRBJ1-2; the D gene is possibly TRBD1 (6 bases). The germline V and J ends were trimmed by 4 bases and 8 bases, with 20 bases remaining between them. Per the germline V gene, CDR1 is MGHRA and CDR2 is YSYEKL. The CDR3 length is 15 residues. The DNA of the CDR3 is TGCGCCAGCAGCCCCCATGAGGGGGGGGAAGGCGGCTACACCTTC. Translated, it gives CASSPHEGGEGGYTF.

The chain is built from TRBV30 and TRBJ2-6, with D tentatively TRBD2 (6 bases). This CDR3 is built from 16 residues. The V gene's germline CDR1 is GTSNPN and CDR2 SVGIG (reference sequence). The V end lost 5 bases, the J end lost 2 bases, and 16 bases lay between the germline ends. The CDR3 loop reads CAWSRKPGAGANVLTF. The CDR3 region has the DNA TGTGCCTGGTCCCGGAAACCGGGGGCTGGGGCCAACGTCCTGACTTTC.

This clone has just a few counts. In DNA, the CDR3 is TGCGCCAGCAGCTTGACAGGGCCCTCTGGAAACACCATATATTTT. Protein sequence: CASSLTGPSGNTIYF. The V gene is TRBV5-1, the J gene TRBJ1-3; TRBD1 is a possible D gene (6 bases). V lost 1 base, J lost 0 bases, and 8 bases lay in between. The germline gives CDR1 SGHRS, CDR2 YFSETQ. This CDR3 has 15 residues.

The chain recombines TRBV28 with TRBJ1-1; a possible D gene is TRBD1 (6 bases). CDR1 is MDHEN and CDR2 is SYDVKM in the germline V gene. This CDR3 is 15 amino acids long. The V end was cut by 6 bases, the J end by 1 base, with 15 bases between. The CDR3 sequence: CASSYTGLGNTEAFF. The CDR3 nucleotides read TGTGCCAGCAGCTACACAGGGTTGGGGAACACTGAAGCTTTCTTT. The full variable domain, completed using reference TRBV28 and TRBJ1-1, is DVKVTQSSRYLVKRTGEKVFLECVQDMDHENMFWYRQDPGLGLRLIYFSYDVKMKEKGDIPEGYSVSREKKERFSLILESASTNQTSMYLCASSYTGLGNTEAFFGQGTRLTVV.